These 30 T cell receptor beta chains were all obtained from the same sample, sequenced in a study of radiotherapy plus CTLA-4 blockade in lung cancer. Libraries were prepared by immunoSEQ multiplex PCR; TCRdb keeps only in-frame clonotypes and omits some of them. The data hold under 65,000 clones, with about three quarters observed a single time. The specimen comprised peripheral blood, sampled from a patient treated with radiotherapy plus ipilimumab. The receptor source for this set is a human donor with non-small cell lung cancer whose response to radiotherapy plus ipilimumab could not be evaluated.

This rearrangement joins TRBV7-7 to TRBJ2-1; tentatively, D is TRBD2 (5 bases). V lost 3 bases to trimming and J lost 9 bases, with 15 bases between them. The CDR3 sequence is 14 residues long. Germline CDR1 reads SSHAT; CDR2 reads FNYEAQ (reference sequence). CDR3 sequence reads: CASSLAGQVGEQFF. CDR3 DNA: TGTGCCAGCAGCTTGGCGGGCCAGGTGGGTGAGCAGTTCTTC.

The chain couples TRBV7-9 to TRBJ2-2; 7 nucleotides align to TRBD2. Germline loops: CDR1 SEHNR, CDR2 FQNEAQ (reference sequence). The CDR3 loop spans 15 amino acids. V lost 2 bases and J lost 1; bases outside the gene matches: 1. CDR3 region: CASSLSGVNTGELFF. CDR3 sequence (DNA): TGTGCCAGCAGCTTAAGCGGGGTGAACACCGGGGAGCTGTTTTTT.

This clone was seen just once. The rearrangement links TRBV25-1 to TRBJ1-2; TRBD1 aligns across 7 bases. The CDR3 has 15 residues. The V gene's germline CDR1 is MGHDK and CDR2 SYGVNS. Trimming at V came to 5 bases and at J to 3 bases, leaving 9 bases not matched to a gene. CDR3 region: CASSLSLGGHYGYTF. The CDR3 DNA reads as TGTGCCAGCAGTCTGTCCTTAGGGGGCCACTATGGCTACACCTTC.

CDR3 DNA sequence: TGTGCCAGCAGTCCCCTTGGGAGCCCCCTAGAGACCCAGTACTTC. It codes for CASSPLGSPLETQYF. The chain joins TRBV6-5 to TRBJ2-5, with D tentatively TRBD2 (5 bases). This CDR3 is built from 15 residues. V was trimmed by 5 bases and J by 4 bases, leaving 17 bases between them. In germline, CDR1 is MNHEY, CDR2 SVGAGI.

The J gene is TRBJ2-7, the V gene TRBV10-2; D is undetermined. The CDR3 runs to 14 residues. Germline CDR1 is WSHSY and CDR2 is SAAADI. Trimming removed 6 bases at V and 0 bases at J, with 12 bases between. The CDR3, as DNA: TGCGCCAGCAGGCCCCGTGGCAGCTCCTACGAGCAGTACTTC. Translating gives CASRPRGSSYEQYF.

This sequence joins TRBV28 and TRBJ2-7; D possibly corresponds to TRBD2 (7 bases). This CDR3 spans 16 amino acids. Trimming stripped 7 bases from V and 0 bases from J, with 19 bases between. CDR1 is MDHEN, CDR2 SYDVKM, per germline. The CDR3 is CASTISSGGLSYEQYF. The CDR3 bases are TGTGCCAGCACCATAAGTTCCGGGGGGCTCTCCTACGAGCAGTACTTC. Together with reference TRBV28 and TRBJ2-7, the CDR3 gives the full variable domain: DVKVTQSSRYLVKRTGEKVFLECVQDMDHENMFWYRQDPGLGLRLIYFSYDVKMKEKGDIPEGYSVSREKKERFSLILESASTNQTSMYLCASTISSGGLSYEQYFGPGTRLTVT.

This chain links TRBV7-2 with TRBJ2-1, with 10 bases fitting TRBD1. CDR3 length: 19 amino acids. Looked up from germline, CDR1 is SGHTA and CDR2 is FQGNSA. Losses at the gene ends were 0 bases for V and 1 base for J; bases not matched to a gene: 9. CDR3 DNA: TGTGCCAGCAGCTTAGCGGGGGGGGACAGGGGAAGGTCCTACAATGAGCAGTTCTTC. Encoded protein: CASSLAGGDRGRSYNEQFF.

The genes are TRBV7-7 and TRBJ1-1, with no clear D. This CDR3 is 13 amino acids long. The germline gives CDR1 SSHAT, CDR2 FNYEAQ (reference sequence). Trimming took off 2 bases at V and 1 base at J, with 5 bases between the two ends. The DNA of the CDR3 is TGTGCCAGCAGCTTATCAGAGAACACTGAAGCTTTCTTT. It specifies CASSLSENTEAFF.

The chain combines TRBV5-1 with TRBJ2-2, with D perhaps matching TRBD1 (6 bases). Germline V gene sequence: CDR1 SGHRS, CDR2 YFSETQ. With 3 bases removed from V and 3 bases from J, the gap between germline ends came to 9 bases. The CDR3 totals 14 residues. This CDR3 is CASSSGDDTGELFF. The DNA of the CDR3 is TGCGCCAGCAGCTCAGGGGACGACACCGGGGAGCTGTTTTTT. The variable domain in full, completed from reference TRBV5-1 and TRBJ2-2, reads KAGVTQTPRYLIKTRGQQVTLSCSPISGHRSVSWYQQTPGQGLQFLFEYFSETQRNKGNFPGRFSGRQFSNSRSEMNVSTLELGDSALYLCASSSGDDTGELFFGEGSRLTVL.

The chain links TRBV30 to TRBJ1-2; D might be TRBD1 (6 bases). This CDR3 has 13 amino acids. V was cut by 3 bases and J by 0 bases, with 8 bases left in between. Germline V gene data show CDR1 as GTSNPN and CDR2 as SVGIG (reference sequence). The CDR3 nucleotides are TGTGCCTGGAGACGGACAGCTAACTATGGCTACACCTTC. It translates to CAWRRTANYGYTF.

The chain couples TRBV5-1 to TRBJ2-7; D remains unclear. The CDR3 is made up of 12 amino acids. Trimming took off 3 bases at V and 3 bases at J, with 7 bases between the two ends. CDR1 is SGHRS, CDR2 YFSETQ, per germline. This chain's CDR3 is CASSSTRYEQYF. The CDR3 bases are TGCGCCAGCAGCTCTACCCGCTACGAGCAGTACTTC.

The chain employs TRBV27 and TRBJ2-1; 10 bases agree with TRBD2. The CDR3 covers 15 residues. The V gene's germline CDR1 is MNHEY and CDR2 SMNVEV (reference sequence). The V and J ends lost 7 bases and 4 bases, in that order; junction bases with no gene match: 7. The CDR3, as DNA: TGTGCCAGCATAGAGGTAGCGGGGGGTTACAATGAGCAGTTCTTC. Residues: CASIEVAGGYNEQFF.

The gene calls are TRBV6-1 and TRBJ2-5, with D possibly being TRBD2 (5 bases). The CDR3 contains 15 residues. CDR1 is MNHNS, CDR2 SASEGT, per germline. V was pared by 2 bases and J by 1 base, with 11 bases between. CDR3 DNA sequence: TGTGCCAGCAGTGAAATGCTAGGAGGCCAAGAGACCCAGTACTTC. Translation gives CASSEMLGGQETQYF.

This rearrangement joins TRBV4-3 to TRBJ1-1; maybe TRBD1 (6 bases). This CDR3 has 15 residues. The V end lost 1 base, the J end lost 2 bases, and 11 bases lay between the germline ends. Germline assignment: CDR1 LGHNA and CDR2 YSLEER. The CDR3 here is CASSQGGGSNTEAFF. The CDR3 nucleotides read TGCGCCAGCAGCCAAGGGGGGGGCAGCAACACTGAAGCTTTCTTT.

This clone was observed a few times. This CDR3 is CASSSTGLPSNQPQHF. For the CDR3, the DNA is TGTGCCAGCAGTTCTACAGGGTTACCTAGCAATCAGCCCCAGCATTTT. The V gene is TRBV28, the J gene TRBJ1-5, with a possible D match to TRBD1 (6 bases). In germline, CDR1 is MDHEN, CDR2 SYDVKM. The CDR3 spans 16 residues. With 4 bases removed from V and 0 bases from J, the gap between germline ends came to 13 bases.

The chain has TRBV6-5 and TRBJ2-7; D is possibly TRBD1 (6 bases). The germline V gene has CDR1 MNHEY and CDR2 SVGAGI. The CDR3 extends over 16 amino acids. Trimming removed 0 bases from V and 5 bases from J, with 17 bases in between. The CDR3 protein is CASSYSRGGSVHEQYF. The DNA of the CDR3 is TGTGCCAGCAGTTACTCGCGAGGGGGAAGTGTCCACGAGCAGTACTTC.

This clone is a singleton in its sample. The chain joins TRBV7-3 to TRBJ2-1, with 7 bases matching TRBD2. J lost 2 bases, V lost 0 bases, and 4 bases had no gene match. This CDR3 region has 16 residues. Germline loops: CDR1 SGHTA, CDR2 FQGTGA. CDR3 amino acids: CASSLTGGSAYNEQFF. For the CDR3, the DNA is TGTGCCAGCAGCTTAACGGGCGGGAGCGCCTACAATGAGCAGTTCTTC.

The sample holds a few counts of this clone. The genes are TRBV9 and TRBJ2-1; the match to TRBD1 covers 8 bases. Germline loops: CDR1 SGDLS, CDR2 YYNGEE. V dropped 4 bases and J dropped 4; count of bases not matched to a gene: 7. The CDR3 is 15 residues long. CDR3 coding DNA: TGTGCCAGCAGCACCCAGCAGGGGGCGTACAATGAGCAGTTCTTC. Its protein is CASSTQQGAYNEQFF.

The chain's CDR3 is CASSISFGTTYGYTF. The CDR3 DNA is TGTGCCAGCAGTATCTCCTTTGGGACAACCTATGGCTACACCTTC. This chain uses TRBV9 with TRBJ1-2; D might be TRBD1 (6 bases). V lost 5 bases and J lost 4, with 18 bases in between. This CDR3 contains 15 residues. The germline CDR1 and CDR2 sequences are SGDLS and YYNGEE.

This clone was detected only a few times. This rearrangement joins TRBV9 to TRBJ2-7; the D is unclear. CDR3 size: 14 residues. V lost 2 bases and J lost 0, with 9 bases in between. Per germline, CDR1 SGDLS and CDR2 YYNGEE. The CDR3 region has the DNA TGTGCCAGCAGCGTTGCCTCTAGCTCCTACGAGCAGTACTTC. Protein sequence: CASSVASSSYEQYF.

The V call is TRBV10-3, the J call TRBJ2-7; weak D call: TRBD2 (5 bases). Trimming took off 3 bases at V and 2 bases at J, with 5 bases between the two ends. There are 12 residues in the CDR3. Germline assignment: CDR1 ENHRY and CDR2 SYGVKD. The CDR3 nucleotides are TGTGCCATCAGTGACGGGGCCTACGAGCAGTACTTC. Translated: CAISDGAYEQYF.

Within the sample, this clone is medium-sized. J is TRBJ1-2 and V is TRBV19; no clear D. Looked up from germline, CDR1 is LNHDA and CDR2 is SQIVND (reference sequence). The CDR3 length is 13 residues. V was shortened by 5 bases and J by 4 bases, with 11 bases between the two germline ends. Written as DNA, the CDR3 is TGTGCCAGTAGTCCTGCGAACTTCTATGGCTACACCTTC. Protein: CASSPANFYGYTF.

The rearrangement links TRBV28 to TRBJ1-4, with D unresolved. The length of the CDR3 is 14 residues. The V end was cut by 5 bases, the J end by 7 bases, with 14 bases between. The germline V gene encodes CDR1 MDHEN and CDR2 SYDVKM. The CDR3: CASSPGGSSEKLFF. CDR3 sequence (DNA): TGTGCCAGCAGTCCTGGAGGTAGTAGTGAAAAACTGTTTTTT. Based on the CDR3 plus reference TRBV28 and TRBJ1-4, the full variable domain is DVKVTQSSRYLVKRTGEKVFLECVQDMDHENMFWYRQDPGLGLRLIYFSYDVKMKEKGDIPEGYSVSREKKERFSLILESASTNQTSMYLCASSPGGSSEKLFFGSGTQLSVL.

The J gene is TRBJ1-4, the V gene TRBV6-6; D is possibly TRBD1 (6 bases). Germline values: CDR1 MNHNY, CDR2 SVGAGI (reference sequence). The CDR3 loop spans 13 amino acids. Trimming removed 6 bases at V and 8 bases at J, with 13 bases between. The CDR3 is CASRTGQGEKLFF. DNA of the CDR3: TGTGCCAGCAGGACAGGTCAAGGGGAAAAACTGTTTTTT.

The chain carries TRBV7-8 and TRBJ1-3, with TRBD1 matching 7 bases. CDR3 length: 15 residues. Trimming at V came to 0 bases and at J to 4 bases, leaving 3 bases not matched to a gene. The germline V gene encodes CDR1 SGHVS and CDR2 FQNEAQ. CDR3: CASSLADRSGNTIYF. DNA for the CDR3: TGTGCCAGCAGCTTAGCGGACAGGTCCGGAAACACCATATATTTT.

This clone showed up just a few times. The chain has TRBV9 and TRBJ1-3; D remains unclear. V lost 4 bases, J lost 0 bases, and 8 bases lay in between. The CDR3 runs 14 residues. From germline, CDR1 is SGDLS and CDR2 YYNGEE. CDR3 region: CASSPGISGNTIYF. Here the CDR3 DNA reads TGTGCCAGCAGCCCGGGGATCTCTGGAAACACCATATATTTT.

J is TRBJ2-1 and V is TRBV5-1; a possible D gene is TRBD2 (8 bases). The CDR3 contains 18 residues. V lost 2 bases and J 7 bases, leaving 25 bases between the germline ends. CDR1 and CDR2 (germline): SGHRS, YFSETQ. CDR3 DNA: TGCGCCAGCAGCTTTAGCGGCTGGCGACAGGGCGGGGGGAATGAGCAGTTCTTC. As protein: CASSFSGWRQGGGNEQFF. Drawing the rest from reference TRBV5-1 and TRBJ2-1, the complete variable domain is KAGVTQTPRYLIKTRGQQVTLSCSPISGHRSVSWYQQTPGQGLQFLFEYFSETQRNKGNFPGRFSGRQFSNSRSEMNVSTLELGDSALYLCASSFSGWRQGGGNEQFFGPGTRLTVL.

J is TRBJ2-1 and V is TRBV5-1, with 12 bases fitting TRBD2. The CDR3 contains 16 residues. Germline assignment: CDR1 SGHRS and CDR2 YFSETQ. Germline trimming cut 1 base from V and 7 bases from J; bases unmatched to any gene: 6. In DNA form, the CDR3 reads TGCGCCAGCAGCTTGCTAGCGGGAGGGCCACGGAATGAGCAGTTCTTC. As protein: CASSLLAGGPRNEQFF.

This chain links TRBV27 with TRBJ2-1, with D perhaps matching TRBD2 (7 bases). CDR3 length: 13 residues. Germline V lookup: CDR1 MNHEY, CDR2 SMNVEV (reference sequence). With 6 bases removed from V and 9 bases from J, the gap between germline ends came to 15 bases. The CDR3 sequence: CASSFYREGEQFF. The CDR3, as DNA: TGTGCCAGCAGCTTCTACAGGGAGGGTGAGCAGTTCTTC.

The gene calls are TRBV4-1 and TRBJ2-4, with 8 bases fitting TRBD2. CDR1 and CDR2 from the germline V gene are MGHRA and YSYEKL. This CDR3 region has 18 residues. After removal of 0 bases from V and 0 bases from J, the junction contained 7 bases not matched to a gene. This chain's CDR3 is CASSQDRGLAGAKNIQYF. The CDR3, as DNA: TGCGCCAGCAGCCAAGATCGTGGGCTAGCGGGAGCCAAAAACATTCAGTACTTC.